A single T cell receptor beta chain is shown here with its context. No antigen is known for it. The sample is drawn from a study of shared clonotypes between healthy human individuals. Study findings and constraints: Estimated richness values were generally larger in naive subsets than in memory subsets. Rarefaction showed that sequencing of sorted subsets was incomplete (despite large depth). Tissue TCR repertoires likely differ from these blood-only repertoires.

Generated by immunoSEQ multiplex PCR, the TCRdb table keeps only in-frame clones and is missing some. In the table there are about 1.5 million clones, around 98% of which are singletons. Donors were healthy HIV-negative adults without recently reported acute infections or vaccinations. This sequence was found in a man under 40 in good health. The sequenced sample consisted of naive CD4+ T cells sorted from blood. This sample's subset: CD45RA+ positively selected.

The DNA of the CDR3 is TGCGCCAGCAGCAACAACGGACTAGCTCGCTACAATGAGCAGTTCTTC. This encodes CASSNNGLARYNEQFF. The chain is built from TRBV5-1 and TRBJ2-1; 8 bases map to TRBD2. The CDR3 totals 16 residues. The trim removed 4 bases at V and 3 bases at J, leaving 9 bases unmatched. Per germline, CDR1 SGHRS and CDR2 YFSETQ.